Listed here are 5 T cell receptor beta chains from one sample, sequenced in a study of molecular identifiers for immune sequencing clone quantification. TCRdb re-called the PCR reads through MiXCR, storing one row per CDR3 protein. This sample has some 580,000 distinct CDR3 sequences; less than 30% occur once, and the top ten carry 0.78%. The specimen was naive CD8+ T cells from blood, with Jurkat cell RNA spiked in. The sample's subset: FACS-sorted CD8+CD4-CCR7+CD45RA+ naive T cells. These receptors came from a human donor in good health. Some libraries in this study had Jurkat cell RNA spiked in.

This clonotype showed up just a few times. The genes are TRBV28 and TRBJ1-2; no firm D call. Trimming cost V 5 bases and J 5 bases, with 3 bases left between them. This CDR3 is built from 10 residues. Germline values: CDR1 MDHEN, CDR2 SYDVKM. For the CDR3, the DNA is TGTGCCAGCAGTCAATATGGCTACACCTTC. Translated: CASSQYGYTF.

Only a few counts were recorded for this clonotype. This chain connects TRBV28 to TRBJ2-7, with 8 nucleotides matching TRBD1. Germline assignment: CDR1 MDHEN and CDR2 SYDVKM. The ends lost 6 bases at V and 3 bases at J; junction bases unmatched: 10. The CDR3 covers 15 residues. CDR3 coding DNA: TGTGCCAGCAGGCCACTCAGACAGGGGATCTACGAGCAGTACTTC. As protein: CASRPLRQGIYEQYF.

The chain has TRBV9 and TRBJ2-1; 7 bases agree with TRBD1. The junction had 8 bases not matched to a gene; V was cut back by 5 bases and J by 3 bases. Germline V gives CDR1 SGDLS, CDR2 YYNGEE. This CDR3 comprises 15 residues. The CDR3 DNA sequence: TGTGCCAGCAGTGCGGACAGGTCCAACTACAATGAGCAGTTCTTC. Translation gives CASSADRSNYNEQFF.

For this clonotype: A much more abundant neighbour one base away suggests this may be a read error. The V and J genes are TRBV25-1 and TRBJ2-5; D is unresolved. Germline V gives CDR1 MGHDK, CDR2 SYGVNS. V lost 11 bases, J lost 1 base, and 11 bases lay in between. The CDR3 has 12 amino acids. The CDR3 DNA reads as TGTGCCGGCGGCTACCTCCAAGAGACCCAGTACTTC. Protein product: CAGGYLQETQYF.

This clonotype was counted a few times. The chain joins TRBV7-9 to TRBJ1-5; TRBD1 might be the D (6 bases). Germline V gene data show CDR1 as SEHNR and CDR2 as FQNEAQ (reference sequence). The CDR3 spans 15 residues. Deletions cut 5 bases from V and 4 bases from J, with 15 bases between. The DNA for the CDR3 is TGTGCCAGCAGCCCCGGACAGTTTGAAAATCAGCCCCAGCATTTT. Translated: CASSPGQFENQPQHF.